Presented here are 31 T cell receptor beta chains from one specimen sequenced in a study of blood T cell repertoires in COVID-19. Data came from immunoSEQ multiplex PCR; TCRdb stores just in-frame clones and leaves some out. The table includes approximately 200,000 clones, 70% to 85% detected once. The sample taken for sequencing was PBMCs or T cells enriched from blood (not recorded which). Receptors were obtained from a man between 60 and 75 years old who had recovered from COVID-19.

CDR3 bases: TGTGCCAGCTCACCAGAGGGACAGGGGAGACTCTATGGCTACACCTTC. Translated, it gives CASSPEGQGRLYGYTF. J is TRBJ1-2 and V is TRBV18; 10 nucleotides align to TRBD1. The CDR3 covers 16 residues. Germline CDR1 reads KGHSH; CDR2 reads LQKENI. V shed 2 bases, J shed 4 bases, and the junction held 7 bases outside the gene matches.

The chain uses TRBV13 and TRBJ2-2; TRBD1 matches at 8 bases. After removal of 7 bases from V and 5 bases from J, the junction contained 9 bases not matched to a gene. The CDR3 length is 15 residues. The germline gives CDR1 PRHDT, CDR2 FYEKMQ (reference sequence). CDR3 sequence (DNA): TGTGCCAGCAACCAACAGGGGGAAAGTACCGGGGAGCTGTTTTTT. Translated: CASNQQGESTGELFF.

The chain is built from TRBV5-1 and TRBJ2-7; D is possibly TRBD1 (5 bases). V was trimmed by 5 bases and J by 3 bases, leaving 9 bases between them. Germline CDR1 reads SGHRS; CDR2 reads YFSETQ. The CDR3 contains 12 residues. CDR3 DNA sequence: TGCGCCAGCAGATTCGACAGCTACGAGCAGTACTTC. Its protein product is CASRFDSYEQYF.

Here the CDR3 reads CASAAPGGGNEQFF. CDR3 nucleotides: TGTGCCAGCGCGGCCCCGGGGGGTGGCAATGAGCAGTTCTTC. V gene TRBV2 combines with J gene TRBJ2-1, with TRBD2 matching over 7 bases. With V trimmed by 8 bases and J by 6 bases, 10 bases remained unmatched. CDR1 and CDR2 (germline): SNHLY, FYNNEI. The CDR3 is made up of 14 amino acids.

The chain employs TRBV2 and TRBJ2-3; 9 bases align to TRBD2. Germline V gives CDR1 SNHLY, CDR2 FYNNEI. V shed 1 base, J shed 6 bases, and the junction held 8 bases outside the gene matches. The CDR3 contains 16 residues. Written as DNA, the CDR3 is TGTGCCAGCAGTGAAGTGCTAGCGGGGAATTTTGATACGCAGTATTTT. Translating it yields CASSEVLAGNFDTQYF.

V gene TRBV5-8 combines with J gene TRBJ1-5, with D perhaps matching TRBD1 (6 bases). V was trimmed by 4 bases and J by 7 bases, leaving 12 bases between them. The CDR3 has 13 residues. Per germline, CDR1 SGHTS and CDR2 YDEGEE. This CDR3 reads CASSPGGAQPQHF. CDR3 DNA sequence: TGTGCCAGCAGCCCGGGGGGGGCCCAGCCCCAGCATTTT.

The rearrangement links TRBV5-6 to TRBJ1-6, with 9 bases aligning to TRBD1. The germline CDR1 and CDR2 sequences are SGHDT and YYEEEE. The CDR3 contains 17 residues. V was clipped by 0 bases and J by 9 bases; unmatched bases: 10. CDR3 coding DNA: TGTGCCAGCAGCTTGGCACGTGGGACAGGGACGTTTTCACCCCTCCACTTT. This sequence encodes CASSLARGTGTFSPLHF.

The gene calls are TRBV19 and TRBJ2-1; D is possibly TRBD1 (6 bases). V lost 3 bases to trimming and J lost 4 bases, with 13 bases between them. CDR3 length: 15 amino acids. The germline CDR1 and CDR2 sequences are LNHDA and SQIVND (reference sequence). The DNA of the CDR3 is TGTGCCAGTAGTATCGGGACAAATCGGTACAATGAGCAGTTCTTC. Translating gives CASSIGTNRYNEQFF.

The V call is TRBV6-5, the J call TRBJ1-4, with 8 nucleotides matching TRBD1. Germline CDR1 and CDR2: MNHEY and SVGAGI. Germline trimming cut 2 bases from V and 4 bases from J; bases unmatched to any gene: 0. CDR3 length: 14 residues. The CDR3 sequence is CASSYDRGNEKLFF. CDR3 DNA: TGTGCCAGCAGTTACGACAGGGGTAATGAAAAACTGTTTTTT.

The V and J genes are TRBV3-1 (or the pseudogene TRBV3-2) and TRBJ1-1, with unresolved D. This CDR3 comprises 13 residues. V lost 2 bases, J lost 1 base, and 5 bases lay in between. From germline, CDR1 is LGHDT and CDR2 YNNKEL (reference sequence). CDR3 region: CASSQLANTEAFF. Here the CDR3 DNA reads TGTGCCAGCAGCCAATTGGCGAACACTGAAGCTTTCTTT.

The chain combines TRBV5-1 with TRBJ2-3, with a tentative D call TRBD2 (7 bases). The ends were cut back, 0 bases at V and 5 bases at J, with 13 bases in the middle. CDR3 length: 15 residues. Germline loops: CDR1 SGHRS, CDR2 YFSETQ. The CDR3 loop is CASSLVSGEGDTQYF. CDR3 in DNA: TGCGCCAGCAGCTTGGTCTCAGGGGAGGGAGATACGCAGTATTTT.

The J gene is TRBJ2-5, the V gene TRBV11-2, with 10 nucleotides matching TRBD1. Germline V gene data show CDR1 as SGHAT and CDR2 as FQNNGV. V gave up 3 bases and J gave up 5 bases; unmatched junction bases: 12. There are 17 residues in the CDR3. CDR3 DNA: TGTGCCAGCAGCTTCGGGACCATCGGGACAGGGGAGGAGACCCAGTACTTC. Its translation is CASSFGTIGTGEETQYF.

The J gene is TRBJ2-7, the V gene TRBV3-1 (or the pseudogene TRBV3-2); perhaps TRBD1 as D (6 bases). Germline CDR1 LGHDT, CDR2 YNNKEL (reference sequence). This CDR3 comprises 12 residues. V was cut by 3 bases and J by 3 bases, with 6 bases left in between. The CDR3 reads CASSQDSYEQYF. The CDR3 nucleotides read TGTGCCAGCAGCCAGGACAGCTACGAGCAGTACTTC.

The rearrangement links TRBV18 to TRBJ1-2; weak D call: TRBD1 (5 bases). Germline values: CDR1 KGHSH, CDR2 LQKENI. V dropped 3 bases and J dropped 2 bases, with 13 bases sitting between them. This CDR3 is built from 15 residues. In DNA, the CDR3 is TGTGCCAGCTCACCCGGTCGGGGGGGAAACTATGGCTACACCTTC. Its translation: CASSPGRGGNYGYTF.

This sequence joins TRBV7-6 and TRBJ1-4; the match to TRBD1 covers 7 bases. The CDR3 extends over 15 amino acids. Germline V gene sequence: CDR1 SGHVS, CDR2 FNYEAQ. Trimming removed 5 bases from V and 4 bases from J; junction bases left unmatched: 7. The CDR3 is CASSARTGFNEKLFF. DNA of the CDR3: TGTGCCAGCAGCGCCCGGACAGGTTTTAATGAAAAACTGTTTTTT.

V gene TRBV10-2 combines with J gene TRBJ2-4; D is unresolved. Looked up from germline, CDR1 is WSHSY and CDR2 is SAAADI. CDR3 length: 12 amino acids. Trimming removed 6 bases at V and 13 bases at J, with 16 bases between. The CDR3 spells CASSPASENQYF. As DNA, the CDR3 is TGCGCCAGCAGCCCAGCGTCGGAAAACCAGTACTTC.

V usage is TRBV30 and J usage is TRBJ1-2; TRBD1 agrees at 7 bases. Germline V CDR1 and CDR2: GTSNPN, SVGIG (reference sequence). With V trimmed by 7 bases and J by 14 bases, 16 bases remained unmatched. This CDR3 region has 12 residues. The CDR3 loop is CASSPGQKAATF. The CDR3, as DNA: TGTGCCTCCAGTCCGGGACAGAAGGCAGCTACCTTC. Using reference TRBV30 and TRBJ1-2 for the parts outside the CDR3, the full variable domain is SQTIHQWPATLVQPVGSPLSLECTVEGTSNPNLYWYRQAAGRGLQLLFYSVGIGQISSEVPQNLSASRPQDRQFILSSKKLLLSDSGFYLCASSPGQKAATFGSGTRLTVV.

The CDR3 spells CASSVGGRRSPLHF. In DNA, the CDR3 is TGTGCCAGTAGCGTGGGGGGGCGACGGTCACCCCTCCACTTT. This chain uses TRBV19 with TRBJ1-6, with a tentative D call TRBD1 (6 bases). CDR1 and CDR2 from the germline V gene are LNHDA and SQIVND (reference sequence). V lost 6 bases and J lost 10, with 16 bases in between. There are 14 residues in the CDR3.

The DNA for the CDR3 is TGTGCCACCCGACGGGACAGGGACTCCTATAATTCACCCCTCCACTTT. It yields the protein CATRRDRDSYNSPLHF. The chain combines TRBV2 with TRBJ1-6; 9 bases map to TRBD1. V shed 10 bases, J shed 0 bases, and the junction held 7 bases outside the gene matches. The CDR3 length is 16 residues. Germline V gene lookup returns CDR1 SNHLY and CDR2 FYNNEI.

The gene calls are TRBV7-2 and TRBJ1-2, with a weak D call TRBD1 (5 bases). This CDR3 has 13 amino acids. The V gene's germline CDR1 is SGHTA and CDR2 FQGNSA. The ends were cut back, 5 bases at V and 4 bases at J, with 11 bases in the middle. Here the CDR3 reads CASSGAGGYGYTF. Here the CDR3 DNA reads TGTGCCAGCAGCGGGGCTGGCGGCTATGGCTACACCTTC.

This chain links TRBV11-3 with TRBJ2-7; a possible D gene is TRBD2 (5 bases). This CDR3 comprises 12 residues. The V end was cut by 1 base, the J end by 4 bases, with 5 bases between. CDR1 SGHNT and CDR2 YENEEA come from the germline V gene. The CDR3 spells CASSLAGYEQYF. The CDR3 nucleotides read TGTGCCAGCAGCTTAGCGGGGTACGAGCAGTACTTC.

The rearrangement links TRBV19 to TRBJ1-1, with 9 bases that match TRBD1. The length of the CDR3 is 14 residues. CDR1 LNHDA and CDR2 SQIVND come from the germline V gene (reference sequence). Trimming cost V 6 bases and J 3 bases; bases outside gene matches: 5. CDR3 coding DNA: TGTGCCAGTAGCCAACAGGGGGCTTACACTGAAGCTTTCTTT. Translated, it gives CASSQQGAYTEAFF.

This chain's CDR3 is CASSLGGSTDTQYF. In DNA, the CDR3 is TGCGCCAGCAGCCTGGGAGGGAGCACAGATACGCAGTATTTT. The V call is TRBV5-1, the J call TRBJ2-3; 7 nucleotides match TRBD2. Per germline, CDR1 SGHRS and CDR2 YFSETQ. The trim removed 4 bases at V and 0 bases at J, leaving 2 bases unmatched. The CDR3 runs to 14 residues.

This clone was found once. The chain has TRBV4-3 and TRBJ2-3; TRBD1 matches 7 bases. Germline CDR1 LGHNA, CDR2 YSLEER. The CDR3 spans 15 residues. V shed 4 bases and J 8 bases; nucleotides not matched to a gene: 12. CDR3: CASSRYGQEDGTQYF. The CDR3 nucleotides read TGCGCCAGCAGCCGATACGGACAGGAGGATGGTACGCAGTATTTT.

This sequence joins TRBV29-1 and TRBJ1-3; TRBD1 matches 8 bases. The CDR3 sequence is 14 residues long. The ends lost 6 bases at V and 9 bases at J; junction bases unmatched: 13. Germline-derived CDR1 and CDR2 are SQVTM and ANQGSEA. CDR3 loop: CSVTPQGARGTIYF. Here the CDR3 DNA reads TGCAGCGTCACCCCTCAGGGGGCTAGGGGCACCATATATTTT.

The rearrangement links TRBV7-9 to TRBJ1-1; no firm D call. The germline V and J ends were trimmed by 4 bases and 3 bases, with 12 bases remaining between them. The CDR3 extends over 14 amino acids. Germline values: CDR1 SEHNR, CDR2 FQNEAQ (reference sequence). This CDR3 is CASSSGGSDTEAFF. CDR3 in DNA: TGTGCCAGCAGCTCAGGTGGGTCCGACACTGAAGCTTTCTTT.

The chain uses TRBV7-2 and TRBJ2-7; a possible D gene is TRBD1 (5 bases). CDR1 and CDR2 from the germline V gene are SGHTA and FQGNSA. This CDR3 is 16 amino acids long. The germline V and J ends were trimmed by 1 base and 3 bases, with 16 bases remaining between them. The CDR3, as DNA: TGTGCCAGCAGCTTAGTCTGGACACGCTCCAACTACGAGCAGTACTTC. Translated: CASSLVWTRSNYEQYF.

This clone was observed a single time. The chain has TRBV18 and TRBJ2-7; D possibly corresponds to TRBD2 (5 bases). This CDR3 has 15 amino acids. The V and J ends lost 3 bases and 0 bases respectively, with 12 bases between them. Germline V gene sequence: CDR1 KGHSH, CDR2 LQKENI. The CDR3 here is CASSPRVGSSYEQYF. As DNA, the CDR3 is TGTGCCAGCTCACCTCGGGTAGGGAGCTCCTACGAGCAGTACTTC.

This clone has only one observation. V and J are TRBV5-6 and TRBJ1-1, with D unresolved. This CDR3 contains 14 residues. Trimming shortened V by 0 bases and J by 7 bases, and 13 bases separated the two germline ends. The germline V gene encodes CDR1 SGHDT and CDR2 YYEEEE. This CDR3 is CASSLGAVPVEAFF. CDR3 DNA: TGTGCCAGCAGCTTGGGAGCGGTACCGGTTGAAGCTTTCTTT.

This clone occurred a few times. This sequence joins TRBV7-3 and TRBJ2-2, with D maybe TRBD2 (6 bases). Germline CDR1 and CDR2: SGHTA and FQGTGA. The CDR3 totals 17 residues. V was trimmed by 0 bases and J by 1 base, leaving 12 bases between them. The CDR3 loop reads CASSLTGLTWNTGELFF. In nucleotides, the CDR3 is TGTGCCAGCAGCTTAACGGGACTTACATGGAACACCGGGGAGCTGTTTTTT.

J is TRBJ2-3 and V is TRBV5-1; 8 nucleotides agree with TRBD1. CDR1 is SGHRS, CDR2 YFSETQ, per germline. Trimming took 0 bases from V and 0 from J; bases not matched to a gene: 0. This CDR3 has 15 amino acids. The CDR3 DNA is TGCGCCAGCAGCTTGGGGGACAGGAGCACAGATACGCAGTATTTT. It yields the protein CASSLGDRSTDTQYF.